Listed here is a single T cell receptor (beta chain). The data originate from a study of blood T cell repertoires in COVID-19. After removal of 0 bases from V and 0 bases from J, the junction contained 1 base not matched to a gene. CDR1 SGDLS and CDR2 YYNGEE come from the germline V gene. This CDR3 comprises 15 residues. Only in-frame clones appear in the TCRdb table, and some are missing; sequencing was by immunoSEQ multiplex PCR. The repertoire holds more than 300,000 clones, with 70% to 90% as singletons. This TCR was sampled from a man in his forties in a cohort exposed to, infected with or recovered from COVID-19 (not recorded which). The specimen sequenced was PBMCs or T cells enriched from blood (not recorded which). The chain joins TRBV9 to TRBJ2-3; 7 positions match TRBD1. CDR3 loop: CASSVAGQSTDTQYF. The CDR3 DNA reads as TGTGCCAGCAGCGTAGCGGGACAGAGCACAGATACGCAGTATTTT.